Below are 14 T cell receptor beta chains sequenced from a single sample in a study of blood T cell repertoires in COVID-19. Generated by immunoSEQ multiplex PCR, the TCRdb table keeps only in-frame clones and is missing some. The sample holds some 150,000 clones, around 85% seen once. Material for sequencing was peripheral blood. These receptors all stem from a man aged 55-75 years who had recovered from COVID-19.

CDR3 sequence (DNA): TGTGCCAGCTCACCACGCGGAGGACAGACTTACGAGCAGTACTTC. Translating gives CASSPRGGQTYEQYF. The chain is built from TRBV18 and TRBJ2-7; tentatively, D is TRBD1 (6 bases). Germline CDR1 KGHSH, CDR2 LQKENI. V lost 1 base and J lost 4, with 14 bases in between. This CDR3 comprises 15 residues.

The chain is built from TRBV14 and TRBJ2-1; D might be TRBD2 (7 bases). This CDR3 region has 14 residues. Trimming shortened V by 2 bases and J by 9 bases, and 14 bases separated the two germline ends. Germline V lookup: CDR1 SGHDN, CDR2 FVKESK. Here the CDR3 reads CASSQTYREGEQFF. The CDR3 nucleotides are TGTGCCAGCAGCCAAACCTACAGGGAGGGTGAGCAGTTCTTC.

With regard to this clone: Other DNA sequences in this sample translate to the same CDR3. The chain employs TRBV7-2 and TRBJ2-3; D call uncertain. The CDR3 is 15 amino acids. V was trimmed by 5 bases and J by 0 bases, leaving 12 bases between them. Germline CDR1 reads SGHTA; CDR2 reads FQGNSA. CDR3 region: CASSLRGSSTDTQYF. DNA of the CDR3: TGTGCCAGCAGCCTTAGAGGTTCTAGCACAGATACGCAGTATTTT.

This chain connects TRBV29-1 to TRBJ1-2; 8 nucleotides agree with TRBD1. This CDR3 region has 11 residues. Losses at the gene ends were 7 bases for V and 7 bases for J; bases not matched to a gene: 5. Germline V gives CDR1 SQVTM, CDR2 ANQGSEA. The CDR3 nucleotides read TGCAGCGGCGGACAGGGTAGTGGCTACACCTTC. The encoded protein is CSGGQGSGYTF. The complete variable domain, with remaining parts taken from reference TRBV29-1 and TRBJ1-2, reads SAVISQKPSRDICQRGTSLTIQCQVDSQVTMMFWYRQQPGQSLTLIATANQGSEATYESGFVIDKFPISRPNLTFSTLTVSNMSPEDSSIYLCSGGQGSGYTFGSGTRLTVV.

The V call is TRBV5-1, the J call TRBJ2-3, with D possibly TRBD1 on 6 matching bases. Trimming removed 2 bases at V and 2 bases at J, with 12 bases between. In germline, CDR1 is SGHRS, CDR2 YFSETQ. This CDR3 comprises 15 residues. For the CDR3, the DNA is TGCGCCAGCAGCTTTTTTCGGACAGACACAGATACGCAGTATTTT. It encodes CASSFFRTDTDTQYF.

This chain connects TRBV30 to TRBJ1-1; D ambiguous. Germline V gene data show CDR1 as GTSNPN and CDR2 as SVGIG (reference sequence). CDR3 size: 13 residues. V was shortened by 1 base and J by 0 bases, with 6 bases between the two germline ends. CDR3: CAWSGGMNTEAFF. CDR3 sequence (DNA): TGTGCCTGGAGTGGAGGAATGAACACTGAAGCTTTCTTT.

This clone was found once. The chain uses TRBV18 and TRBJ1-4; 7 nucleotides line up with TRBD1. This CDR3 has 15 amino acids. The J segment lost 8 bases and the V segment lost 3 bases, leaving 9 bases of the junction unmatched. Germline CDR1 is KGHSH and CDR2 is LQKENI. The CDR3 is CASSPGEGAGEKLFF. DNA of the CDR3: TGTGCCAGCTCACCCGGCGAGGGGGCTGGGGAAAAACTGTTTTTT.

This clone was detected a few times. This chain links TRBV6-6 with TRBJ1-3; D is uncertain. The CDR3 extends over 16 amino acids. V lost 5 bases and J lost 0, with 14 bases in between. Germline CDR1 and CDR2: MNHNY and SVGAGI (reference sequence). The CDR3 region has the DNA TGTGCCAGCAGTCCAATTGGGAGCAGCTCTGGAAACACCATATATTTT. It encodes CASSPIGSSSGNTIYF.

This clone was found once. The rearrangement uses TRBV9 and TRBJ2-2; no definite D call. Trimming removed 0 bases from V and 2 bases from J, with 5 bases in between. The length of the CDR3 is 14 residues. Germline assignment: CDR1 SGDLS and CDR2 YYNGEE. This chain's CDR3 is CASSVDSNTGELFF. As DNA, the CDR3 is TGTGCCAGCAGCGTAGACAGTAACACCGGGGAGCTGTTTTTT. The whole variable domain, remainder taken from reference TRBV9 and TRBJ2-2, is DSGVTQTPKHLITATGQRVTLRCSPRSGDLSVYWYQQSLDQGLQFLIQYYNGEERAKGNILERFSAQQFPDLHSELNLSSLELGDSALYFCASSVDSNTGELFFGEGSRLTVL.

V usage is TRBV7-9 and J usage is TRBJ1-4; D perhaps matches TRBD1 (6 bases). The V gene's germline CDR1 is SEHNR and CDR2 FQNEAQ (reference sequence). The CDR3 length is 14 residues. The V gene lost 5 bases and the J gene lost 5 bases, with 12 bases spanning the gap. CDR3 region: CASSARGGNEKLFF. CDR3 DNA sequence: TGTGCCAGCAGCGCAAGGGGGGGAAATGAAAAACTGTTTTTT.

The chain is built from TRBV7-2 and TRBJ2-5, with no clear D. The CDR3 runs 13 residues. Germline CDR1 is SGHTA and CDR2 is FQGNSA. The V end was cut by 5 bases, the J end by 7 bases, with 14 bases between. In DNA, the CDR3 is TGTGCCAGCAGCCCCGCGGTATCCGGGACCCAGTACTTC. It encodes CASSPAVSGTQYF.

The chain links TRBV19 to TRBJ2-3; D possibly corresponds to TRBD2 (6 bases). Germline CDR1 LNHDA, CDR2 SQIVND (reference sequence). The CDR3 contains 16 residues. V lost 2 bases to trimming and J lost 3 bases, with 15 bases between them. The CDR3, as DNA: TGTGCCAGTAGTATAAGGGCGGGACTGGGGACAGATACGCAGTATTTT. Its protein is CASSIRAGLGTDTQYF.

V is TRBV7-9 and J is TRBJ2-5; 13 nucleotides agree with TRBD2. V shed 5 bases and J 1 base; nucleotides not matched to a gene: 1. This CDR3 spans 15 amino acids. Germline-derived CDR1 and CDR2 are SEHNR and FQNEAQ (reference sequence). CDR3 amino acids: CASSRTSGGQETQYF. In DNA, the CDR3 is TGTGCCAGCAGCCGGACTAGCGGGGGCCAAGAGACCCAGTACTTC.

The chain combines TRBV4-2 with TRBJ1-2, with TRBD1 identical over 7 bases. The CDR3 consists of 16 residues. In germline, CDR1 is LGHNA, CDR2 YNFKEQ. The J segment lost 6 bases and the V segment lost 4 bases, leaving 14 bases of the junction unmatched. Here the CDR3 reads CASSRERGQIPNGYTF. The CDR3, as DNA: TGTGCCAGCAGCCGCGAGAGGGGACAGATCCCCAATGGCTACACCTTC.